This T cell receptor (beta chain) was identified in a study of blood T cell repertoires in COVID-19. The CDR3 contains 13 residues. The V end lost 6 bases, the J end lost 2 bases, and 10 bases lay between the germline ends. Per germline, CDR1 LNHDA and CDR2 SQIVND (reference sequence). The data were produced by immunoSEQ multiplex PCR, yet TCRdb's version contains in-frame clones alone and is incomplete. Counted here are approximately 110,000 clones, 70% to 80% occurring once; the ten biggest clones make up 20% to 25%. The V and J genes are TRBV19 and TRBJ1-2; D gene unclear. This TCR was sampled from a man between 65 and 85 years old with active or convalescent COVID-19. The sequencing sample was made of peripheral blood. CDR3 DNA sequence: TGTGCCAGTAGCCCCCGCGGGAACTATGGCTACACCTTC. Its translation: CASSPRGNYGYTF.